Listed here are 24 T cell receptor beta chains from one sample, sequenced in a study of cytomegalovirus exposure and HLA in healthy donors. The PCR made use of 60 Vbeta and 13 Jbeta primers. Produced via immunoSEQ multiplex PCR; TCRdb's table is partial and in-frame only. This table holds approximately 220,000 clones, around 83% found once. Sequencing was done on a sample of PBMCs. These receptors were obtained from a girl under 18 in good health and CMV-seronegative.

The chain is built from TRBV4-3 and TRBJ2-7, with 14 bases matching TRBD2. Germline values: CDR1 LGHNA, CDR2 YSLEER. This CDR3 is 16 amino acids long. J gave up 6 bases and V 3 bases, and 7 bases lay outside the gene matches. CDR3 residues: CASSQRPGLAGAEQYF. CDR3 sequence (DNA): TGCGCCAGCAGCCAGCGACCGGGACTAGCGGGGGCCGAGCAGTACTTC.

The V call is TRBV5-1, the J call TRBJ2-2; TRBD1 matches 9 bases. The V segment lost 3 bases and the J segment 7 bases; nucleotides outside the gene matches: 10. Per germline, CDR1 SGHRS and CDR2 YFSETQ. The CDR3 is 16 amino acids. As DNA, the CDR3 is TGCGCCAGCAGCTCCTACTCTGGACAGGGGATCGGGGAGCTGTTTTTT. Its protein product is CASSSYSGQGIGELFF.

The CDR3 DNA sequence: TGTGCCTGGAGTGTCTGGAGGGGGCAGGAAGACACTGAAGCTTTCTTT. This codes for CAWSVWRGQEDTEAFF. The genes are TRBV30 and TRBJ1-1, with 7 bases aligning to TRBD1. Germline lookup yields CDR1 GTSNPN and CDR2 SVGIG (reference sequence). The V gene end was trimmed by 0 bases and the J gene end by 3 bases; junction bases not matched to a gene: 10. The CDR3 extends over 16 amino acids.

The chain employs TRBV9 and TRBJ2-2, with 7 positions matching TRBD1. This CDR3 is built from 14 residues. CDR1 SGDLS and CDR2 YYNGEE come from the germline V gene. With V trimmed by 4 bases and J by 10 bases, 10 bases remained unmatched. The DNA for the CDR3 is TGTGCCAGCAGCACCCGACAGGGTTTAGAGGAGCTGTTTTTT. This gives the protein CASSTRQGLEELFF. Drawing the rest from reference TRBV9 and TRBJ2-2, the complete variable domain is DSGVTQTPKHLITATGQRVTLRCSPRSGDLSVYWYQQSLDQGLQFLIQYYNGEERAKGNILERFSAQQFPDLHSELNLSSLELGDSALYFCASSTRQGLEELFFGEGSRLTVL.

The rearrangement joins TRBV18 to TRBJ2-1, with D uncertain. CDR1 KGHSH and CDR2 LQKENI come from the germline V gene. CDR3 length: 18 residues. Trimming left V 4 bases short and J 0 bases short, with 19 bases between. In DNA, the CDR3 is TGTGCCAGCTCACAGCAACCTCAGACATTTTACTCCTACAATGAGCAGTTCTTC. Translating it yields CASSQQPQTFYSYNEQFF.

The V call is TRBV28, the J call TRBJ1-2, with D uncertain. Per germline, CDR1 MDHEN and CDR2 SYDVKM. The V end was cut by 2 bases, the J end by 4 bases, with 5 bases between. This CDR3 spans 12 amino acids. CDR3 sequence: CASSLMAYGYTF. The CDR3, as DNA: TGTGCCAGCAGTTTAATGGCCTATGGCTACACCTTC.

For the CDR3, the DNA is TGCGCCAGCAGCCACAGACAGGATCTCGTAAAGACCCAGTACTTC. Protein product: CASSHRQDLVKTQYF. The rearrangement joins TRBV4-1 to TRBJ2-5; a possible D gene is TRBD1 (6 bases). The CDR3 sequence is 15 residues long. From germline, CDR1 is MGHRA and CDR2 YSYEKL. V dropped 3 bases and J dropped 6 bases, with 17 bases sitting between them.

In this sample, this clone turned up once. The CDR3 nucleotides are TGTGCCAGCAGCCCCCAGGGTTTGGACACCATATATTTT. As protein: CASSPQGLDTIYF. This chain connects TRBV7-2 to TRBJ1-3; D is possibly TRBD1 (5 bases). Trimming pared 5 bases from V and 8 bases from J, leaving 13 bases between. In germline, CDR1 is SGHTA, CDR2 FQGNSA. This CDR3 is 13 amino acids long.

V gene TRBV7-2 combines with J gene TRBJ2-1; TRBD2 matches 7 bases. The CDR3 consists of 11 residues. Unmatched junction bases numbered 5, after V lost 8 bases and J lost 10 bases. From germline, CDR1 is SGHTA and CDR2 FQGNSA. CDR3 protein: CASAWDYEQFF. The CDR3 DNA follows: TGTGCCAGCGCCTGGGACTACGAGCAGTTCTTC.

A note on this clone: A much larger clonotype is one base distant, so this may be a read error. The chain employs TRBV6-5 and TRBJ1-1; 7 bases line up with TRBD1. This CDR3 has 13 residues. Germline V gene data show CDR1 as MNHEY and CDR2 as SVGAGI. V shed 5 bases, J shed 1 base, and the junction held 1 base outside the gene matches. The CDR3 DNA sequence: TGTGCCAGCAGTGACAGGGAGAACACTGAAGCTTTCTTT. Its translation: CASSDRENTEAFF.

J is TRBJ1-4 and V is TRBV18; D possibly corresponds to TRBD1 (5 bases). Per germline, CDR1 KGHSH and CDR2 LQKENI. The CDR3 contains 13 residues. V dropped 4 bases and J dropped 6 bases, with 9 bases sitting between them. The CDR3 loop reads CASSRRGYEKLFF. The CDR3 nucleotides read TGTGCCAGCTCACGGAGGGGTTATGAAAAACTGTTTTTT.

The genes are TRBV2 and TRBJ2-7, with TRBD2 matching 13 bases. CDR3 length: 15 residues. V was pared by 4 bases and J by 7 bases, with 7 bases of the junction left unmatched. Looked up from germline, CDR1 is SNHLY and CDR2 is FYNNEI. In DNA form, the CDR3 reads TGTGCCAGCAGTGGGACTAGCGGGGGCCCGGGGGAGCAGTACTTC. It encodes CASSGTSGGPGEQYF.

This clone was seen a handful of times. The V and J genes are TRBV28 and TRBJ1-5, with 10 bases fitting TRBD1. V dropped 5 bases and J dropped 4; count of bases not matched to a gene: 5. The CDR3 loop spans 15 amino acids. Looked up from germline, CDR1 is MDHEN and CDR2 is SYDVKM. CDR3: CASSQGQGRNQPQHF. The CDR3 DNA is TGTGCCAGCAGTCAGGGACAGGGGAGAAATCAGCCCCAGCATTTT.

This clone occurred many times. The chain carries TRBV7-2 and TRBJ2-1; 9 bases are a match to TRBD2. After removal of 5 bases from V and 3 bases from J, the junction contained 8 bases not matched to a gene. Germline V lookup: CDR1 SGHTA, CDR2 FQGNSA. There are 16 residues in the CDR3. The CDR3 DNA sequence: TGTGCCAGCAGCGAAAGAGCGGGGGGTCTCTACAATGAGCAGTTCTTC. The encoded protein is CASSERAGGLYNEQFF.

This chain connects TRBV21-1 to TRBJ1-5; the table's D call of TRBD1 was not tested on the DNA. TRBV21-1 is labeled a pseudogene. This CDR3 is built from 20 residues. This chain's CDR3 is CASSKEPTLTRQAINQPQHF. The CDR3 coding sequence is TGTGCCAGCAGCAAAGAGCCCACCCTCACCCGACAGGCGATCAATCAGCCCCAGCATTTT.

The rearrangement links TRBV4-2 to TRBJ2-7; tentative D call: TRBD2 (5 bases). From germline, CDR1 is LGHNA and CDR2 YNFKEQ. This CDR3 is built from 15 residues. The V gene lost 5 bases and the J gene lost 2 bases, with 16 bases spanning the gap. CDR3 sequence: CASSSRAFTTYEQYF. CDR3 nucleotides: TGTGCCAGCAGCTCGCGGGCCTTCACTACCTACGAGCAGTACTTC.

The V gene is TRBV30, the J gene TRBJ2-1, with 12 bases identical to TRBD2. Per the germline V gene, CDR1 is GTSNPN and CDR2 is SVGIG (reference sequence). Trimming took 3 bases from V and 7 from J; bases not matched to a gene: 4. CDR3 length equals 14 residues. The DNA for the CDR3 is TGTGCCTGGAGCCGACTAGCGGGAGTGAATGAGCAGTTCTTC. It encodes CAWSRLAGVNEQFF.

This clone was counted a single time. The CDR3 nucleotides are TGCGCCAGCAGCTTGGGGGACAGCCTCTACGAGCAGTACTTC. Protein: CASSLGDSLYEQYF. V gene TRBV5-1 combines with J gene TRBJ2-7; the match to TRBD1 covers 7 bases. The CDR3 sequence is 14 residues long. With 0 bases clipped from V and 3 bases from J, the junction kept 3 bases outside the gene matches. Germline CDR1 reads SGHRS; CDR2 reads YFSETQ.

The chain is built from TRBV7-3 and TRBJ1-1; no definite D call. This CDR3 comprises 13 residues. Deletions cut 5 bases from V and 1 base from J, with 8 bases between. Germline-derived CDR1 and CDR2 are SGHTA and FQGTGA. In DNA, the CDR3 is TGTGCCAGCAGCAGACAAGGGAACACTGAAGCTTTCTTT. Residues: CASSRQGNTEAFF. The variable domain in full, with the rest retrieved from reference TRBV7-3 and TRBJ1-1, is GAGVSQTPSNKVTEKGKYVELRCDPISGHTALYWYRQSLGQGPEFLIYFQGTGAADDSGLPNDRFFAVRPEGSVSTLKIQRTERGDSAVYLCASSRQGNTEAFFGQGTRLTVV.

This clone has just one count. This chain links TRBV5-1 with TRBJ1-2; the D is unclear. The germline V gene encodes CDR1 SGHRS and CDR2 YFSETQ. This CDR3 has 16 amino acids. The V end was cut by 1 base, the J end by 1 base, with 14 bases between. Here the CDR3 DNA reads TGCGCCAGCAGCTTGAGTTCGGGATCCCATAACTATGGCTACACCTTC. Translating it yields CASSLSSGSHNYGYTF.

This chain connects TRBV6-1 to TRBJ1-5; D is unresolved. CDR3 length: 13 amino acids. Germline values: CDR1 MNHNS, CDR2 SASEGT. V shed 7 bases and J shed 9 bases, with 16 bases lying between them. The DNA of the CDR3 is TGTGCCAGCAATGAGATCAGGTTCGGGCCCCAGCATTTT. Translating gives CASNEIRFGPQHF.

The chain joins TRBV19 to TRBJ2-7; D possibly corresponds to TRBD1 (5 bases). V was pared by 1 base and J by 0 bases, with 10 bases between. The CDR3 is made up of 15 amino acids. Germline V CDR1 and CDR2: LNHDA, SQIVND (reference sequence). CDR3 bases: TGTGCCAGTAGTATAGGAAGGGGTATCTCCTACGAGCAGTACTTC. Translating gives CASSIGRGISYEQYF.

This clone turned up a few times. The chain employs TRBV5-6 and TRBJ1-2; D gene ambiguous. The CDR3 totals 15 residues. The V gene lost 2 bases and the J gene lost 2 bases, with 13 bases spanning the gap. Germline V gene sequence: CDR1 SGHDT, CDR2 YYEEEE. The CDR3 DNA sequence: TGTGCCAGCAGCTTTGGGCAGGACTACAACTATGGCTACACCTTC. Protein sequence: CASSFGQDYNYGYTF.

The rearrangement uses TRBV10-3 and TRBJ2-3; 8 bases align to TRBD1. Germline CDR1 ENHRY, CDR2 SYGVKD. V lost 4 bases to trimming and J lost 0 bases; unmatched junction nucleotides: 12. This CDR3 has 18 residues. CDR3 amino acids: CAISVRIGQGASTDTQYF. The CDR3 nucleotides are TGTGCCATCAGTGTCCGGATTGGACAGGGTGCGAGCACAGATACGCAGTATTTT.